This T cell receptor beta chain is from a study of cytomegalovirus exposure and HLA in healthy donors. PCR amplification relied on 60 Vbeta primers (plus 13 Jbeta primers). Repertoires were generated with immunoSEQ multiplex PCR, while TCRdb's copy carries only in-frame clones and drops some. The sample lists 150,000 or so clones, approximately 80% occurring once. Remarks on this clone: Antigen specificity is unknown.

Points from the study as a whole: Sequence variants that were highly shared formed a cluster that was likely a sequencing artifact. According to an earlier analysis, most TCR beta V segments yielded productive rearrangements about 87% or about 30% of the time. Analysis was carried out at a later point, and it linked a missense DCLRE1C variant to TCR beta V- and J-gene trimming. Clonal expansion, a later analysis showed, was greater in HLA-associated TCR beta chains than in equally common others.

Per germline, CDR1 SGHNT and CDR2 YYREEE (reference sequence). V was shortened by 2 bases and J by 0 bases, with 5 bases between the two germline ends. The CDR3 has 13 amino acids. This receptor was obtained from a man in his forties in good health and CMV-seropositive. Sequenced material: PBMCs. The V gene is TRBV5-4, the J gene TRBJ2-5, with D unresolved. The CDR3 DNA follows: TGTGCCAGCAGCTTACAGTACCAAGAGACCCAGTACTTC. Translation: CASSLQYQETQYF.